These 17 T cell receptor beta chains originate from one sample sequenced in a study of T cell responses to AZD1222 COVID-19 vaccine. Profiled with immunoSEQ multiplex PCR; TCRdb holds only in-frame clones, not every one. The sample holds around 67,000 clones, 84% seen once. The input for sequencing was peripheral blood, taken on day 0 of AZD1222 vaccination. The origin of the receptors is an adult in good health.

This clone occurred once. The V gene is TRBV18, the J gene TRBJ1-5; D not certain. Trimming took 5 bases from V and 3 from J, leaving 8 bases between them. Germline assignment: CDR1 KGHSH and CDR2 LQKENI. The CDR3 runs to 13 residues. DNA for the CDR3: TGTGCCAGCTCATCCAGTTCCAATCAGCCCCAGCATTTT. Amino acids: CASSSSSNQPQHF.

In this sample, this clone turned up once. The gene calls are TRBV5-4 and TRBJ1-1, with TRBD1 as a possible D gene (5 bases). V lost 3 bases, J lost 1 base, and 13 bases lay in between. The CDR3 totals 15 residues. Germline CDR1 reads SGHNT; CDR2 reads YYREEE (reference sequence). CDR3 bases: TGTGCCAGCAGCTCCCGTTTAGGGGCGAACACTGAAGCTTTCTTT. The encoded protein is CASSSRLGANTEAFF.

This chain links TRBV6-5 with TRBJ1-2, with D perhaps TRBD1 (5 bases). V lost 0 bases, J lost 8 bases, and 7 bases lay in between. The CDR3 length is 12 residues. In germline, CDR1 is MNHEY, CDR2 SVGAGI. The CDR3 DNA reads TGTGCCAGCAGTTACTCGAGGGGCGGCTACACCTTC. Translating it yields CASSYSRGGYTF.

The V gene is TRBV19, the J gene TRBJ1-1; D remains ambiguous. Trimming took 0 bases from V and 3 from J, leaving 2 bases between them. The CDR3 covers 12 residues. In germline, CDR1 is LNHDA, CDR2 SQIVND (reference sequence). The CDR3 sequence: CASSIEDTEAFF. The CDR3 nucleotides are TGTGCCAGTAGTATAGAGGACACTGAAGCTTTCTTT.

This chain uses TRBV7-2 with TRBJ2-2, with a weak D call TRBD2 (6 bases). Trimming cost V 2 bases and J 4 bases, with 17 bases left between them. The CDR3 contains 17 residues. Germline-derived CDR1 and CDR2 are SGHTA and FQGNSA. The CDR3 loop reads CASSLIFSAGSTGELFF. The CDR3 DNA reads as TGTGCCAGCAGCTTAATCTTTTCAGCGGGCTCCACCGGGGAGCTGTTTTTT. The full variable domain, in which reference TRBV7-2 and TRBJ2-2 provide the parts outside the CDR3, is GAGVSQSPSNKVTEKGKDVELRCDPISGHTALYWYRQSLGQGLEFLIYFQGNSAPDKSGLPSDRFSAERTGGSVSTLTIQRTQQEDSAVYLCASSLIFSAGSTGELFFGEGSRLTVL.

The chain couples TRBV5-1 to TRBJ1-2, with 7 positions matching TRBD1. J gave up 3 bases and V 0 bases, and 2 bases lay outside the gene matches. Germline CDR1 and CDR2: SGHRS and YFSETQ. This CDR3 comprises 14 residues. CDR3 sequence (DNA): TGCGCCAGCAGCTTGGGACAGGGTCACTATGGCTACACCTTC. This codes for CASSLGQGHYGYTF.

This clone counts as medium-sized. CDR3 in DNA: TGTGCCAGCAGTACCCCTACTCAAGGAAATGAAAAACTGTTTTTT. This sequence encodes CASSTPTQGNEKLFF. V usage is TRBV6-2 or TRBV6-3 and J usage is TRBJ1-4; D unclear. Trimming stripped 5 bases from V and 5 bases from J, with 15 bases between. From germline, CDR1 is MNHEY and CDR2 SVGEGT. This CDR3 comprises 15 residues.

The chain joins TRBV2 to TRBJ1-1; D is perhaps TRBD1 (5 bases). CDR3 size: 16 residues. V shed 3 bases and J shed 0 bases, with 14 bases lying between them. Germline V gene sequence: CDR1 SNHLY, CDR2 FYNNEI. For the CDR3, the DNA is TGTGCCAGCAGTGAGGACCACGACAGCATGAACACTGAAGCTTTCTTT. Translated, it gives CASSEDHDSMNTEAFF. Full variable domain (remainder filled in from reference TRBV2 and TRBJ1-1): EPEVTQTPSHQVTQMGQEVILRCVPISNHLYFYWYRQILGQKVEFLVSFYNNEISEKSEIFDDQFSVERPDGSNFTLKIRSTKLEDSAMYFCASSEDHDSMNTEAFFGQGTRLTVV.

This clone was counted only a few times. This chain joins TRBV27 and TRBJ1-2; maybe TRBD1 (6 bases). CDR1 is MNHEY and CDR2 is SMNVEV in the germline V gene (reference sequence). The CDR3 has 14 residues. V was clipped by 2 bases and J by 8 bases, with 15 bases between them. Here the CDR3 reads CASSLTYPQGGYTF. CDR3 coding DNA: TGTGCCAGCAGTTTAACTTATCCACAGGGAGGCTACACCTTC.

This chain joins TRBV24-1 and TRBJ2-7; D remains ambiguous. Trimming stripped 5 bases from V and 2 bases from J, with 9 bases between. Germline V CDR1 and CDR2: KGHDR, SFDVKD. This CDR3 has 13 amino acids. CDR3 coding DNA: TGTGCCACCAGTGCCATGGACGCCTACGAGCAGTACTTC. Its translation is CATSAMDAYEQYF.

The chain employs TRBV9 and TRBJ2-1; weak D call: TRBD2 (7 bases). V lost 2 bases to trimming and J lost 6 bases, with 18 bases between them. Germline V gene data show CDR1 as SGDLS and CDR2 as YYNGEE. The CDR3 sequence is 16 residues long. CDR3: CASSVYRGASFNEQFF. The CDR3 DNA reads TGTGCCAGCAGCGTCTATCGGGGGGCGAGTTTCAATGAGCAGTTCTTC.

This clone showed up just a few times. The rearrangement uses TRBV7-6 and TRBJ1-1; no reliable D call. Germline assignment: CDR1 SGHVS and CDR2 FNYEAQ. V was cut by 5 bases and J by 3 bases, with 13 bases left in between. The CDR3 contains 14 residues. The CDR3 protein is CASSRIVRDTEAFF. The CDR3 DNA is TGTGCCAGCAGCCGAATCGTCCGGGACACTGAAGCTTTCTTT.

This rearrangement joins TRBV11-2 to TRBJ2-3, with 11 bases matching TRBD2. V lost 2 bases, J lost 4 bases, and 11 bases stayed unmatched. Germline V lookup: CDR1 SGHAT, CDR2 FQNNGV. The CDR3 extends over 18 amino acids. CDR3 sequence reads: CASSLLSTSGGEADTQYF. The DNA of the CDR3 is TGTGCCAGCAGCTTACTGAGTACTAGCGGGGGTGAAGCAGATACGCAGTATTTT. Together with reference TRBV11-2 and TRBJ2-3, the CDR3 gives the full variable domain: EAGVAQSPRYKIIEKRQSVAFWCNPISGHATLYWYQQILGQGPKLLIQFQNNGVVDDSQLPKDRFSAERLKGVDSTLKIQPAKLEDSAVYLCASSLLSTSGGEADTQYFGPGTRLTVL.

J is TRBJ1-1 and V is TRBV7-2; D is possibly TRBD1 (5 bases). The V end was cut by 4 bases, the J end by 2 bases, with 11 bases between. The CDR3 is 14 residues long. The germline V gene encodes CDR1 SGHTA and CDR2 FQGNSA. This CDR3 is CASSYGHSNTEAFF. The CDR3 bases are TGTGCCAGCAGCTACGGACACAGCAACACTGAAGCTTTCTTT.

CDR3 in DNA: TGTGCCAGCAGCTTAACGTACAGTACCACCTACGAGCAGTACTTC. Amino acid sequence: CASSLTYSTTYEQYF. V and J are TRBV7-2 and TRBJ2-7; no clear D gene. Trimming stripped 2 bases from V and 2 bases from J, with 13 bases between. Per germline, CDR1 SGHTA and CDR2 FQGNSA. CDR3 length: 15 residues.

The chain employs TRBV10-3 and TRBJ2-5; 9 bases are a match to TRBD2. The CDR3 covers 16 residues. Per the germline V gene, CDR1 is ENHRY and CDR2 is SYGVKD. Germline trimming cut 0 bases from V and 5 bases from J; bases unmatched to any gene: 7. The CDR3 DNA sequence: TGTGCCATCAGTGAGTCTCAGCGGGAGGTACAGGAGACCCAGTACTTC. Its protein product is CAISESQREVQETQYF.

V and J are TRBV13 and TRBJ2-7, with D tentatively TRBD1 (6 bases). Germline CDR1 is PRHDT and CDR2 is FYEKMQ (reference sequence). V lost 5 bases to trimming and J lost 3 bases, with 14 bases between them. CDR3 length: 14 amino acids. For the CDR3, the DNA is TGTGCCAGCAGCCCTTCAGACAGGATCTACGAGCAGTACTTC. Translation gives CASSPSDRIYEQYF.